The clone carrying this T cell receptor beta chain has just a few counts. This sample was taken from a study of T-cell reconstitution after alpha-beta-depleted transplantation in children. A library of TCRbeta sequences, prepared with unique molecular identifiers, was generated. Using its own MiXCR run on the PCR reads, TCRdb lists one record per CDR3 protein. The sample holds roughly 610,000 distinct CDR3 sequences, roughly a tenth seen once. The CDR3 sequence is 13 residues long. V gave up 4 bases and J gave up 7 bases, with 11 bases separating them. The germline gives CDR1 MDHEN, CDR2 SYDVKM. This sample comprised PBMCs from the stem cell graft donor, obtained from the stem cell graft. The chain links TRBV28 to TRBJ1-5; perhaps TRBD1 as D (6 bases). This TCR came from a human donor who donated a stem cell graft to a child with acute myeloid leukemia. CDR3 nucleotide sequence: TGTGCCAGCAGTTACCAGGACAGACAGCCCCAGCATTTT. Encoded protein: CASSYQDRQPQHF.